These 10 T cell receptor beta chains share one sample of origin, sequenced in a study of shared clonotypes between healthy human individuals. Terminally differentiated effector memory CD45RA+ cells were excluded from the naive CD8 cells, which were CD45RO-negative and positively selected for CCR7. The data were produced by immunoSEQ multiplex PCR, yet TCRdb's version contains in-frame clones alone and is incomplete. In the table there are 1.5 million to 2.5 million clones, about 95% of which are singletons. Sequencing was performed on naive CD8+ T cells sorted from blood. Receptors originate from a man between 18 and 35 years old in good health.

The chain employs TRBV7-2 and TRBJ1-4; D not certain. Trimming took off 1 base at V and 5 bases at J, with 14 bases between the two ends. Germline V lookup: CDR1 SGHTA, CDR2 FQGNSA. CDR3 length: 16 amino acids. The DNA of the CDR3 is TGTGCCAGCAGCTTAGGCCCCAACGTTGGGAATGAAAAACTGTTTTTT. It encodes CASSLGPNVGNEKLFF.

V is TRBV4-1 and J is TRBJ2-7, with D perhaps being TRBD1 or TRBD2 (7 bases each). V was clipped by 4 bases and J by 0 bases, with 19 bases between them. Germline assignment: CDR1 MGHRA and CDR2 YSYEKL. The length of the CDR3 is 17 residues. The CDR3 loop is CASSPLGGGGSSYEQYF. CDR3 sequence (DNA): TGCGCCAGCAGCCCTCTAGGGGGCGGGGGCAGCTCCTACGAGCAGTACTTC.

CDR3 bases: TGTGCCAGCAGCAGCCCGGGACAGGGGGGGCCTCGGGAAAAACTGTTTTTT. Translation: CASSSPGQGGPREKLFF. The chain is built from TRBV28 and TRBJ1-4; TRBD1 agrees at 11 bases. Germline loops: CDR1 MDHEN, CDR2 SYDVKM. Germline trimming cut 6 bases from V and 8 bases from J; bases unmatched to any gene: 14. The length of the CDR3 is 17 residues. The full variable domain, completed using reference TRBV28 and TRBJ1-4, is DVKVTQSSRYLVKRTGEKVFLECVQDMDHENMFWYRQDPGLGLRLIYFSYDVKMKEKGDIPEGYSVSREKKERFSLILESASTNQTSMYLCASSSPGQGGPREKLFFGSGTQLSVL.

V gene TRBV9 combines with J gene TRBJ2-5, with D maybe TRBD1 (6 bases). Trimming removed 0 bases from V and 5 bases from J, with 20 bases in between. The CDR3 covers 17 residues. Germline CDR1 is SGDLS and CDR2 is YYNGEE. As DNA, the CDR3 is TGTGCCAGCAGCGTAGATCCCTTGGGACACCCGGTGGAGACCCAGTACTTC. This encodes CASSVDPLGHPVETQYF.

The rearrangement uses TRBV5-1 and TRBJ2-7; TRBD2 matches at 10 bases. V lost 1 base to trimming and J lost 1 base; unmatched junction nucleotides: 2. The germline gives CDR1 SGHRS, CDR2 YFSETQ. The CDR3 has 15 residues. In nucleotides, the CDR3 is TGCGCCAGCAGCTTGCTAGCGGGGGTTTCCTACGAGCAGTACTTC. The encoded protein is CASSLLAGVSYEQYF.

Here the CDR3 DNA reads TGTGCCAGCAGCCAAACGATTTCAGGCTACTACGAGCAGTACTTC. Protein: CASSQTISGYYEQYF. V is TRBV14 and J is TRBJ2-7; D unresolved. The germline CDR1 and CDR2 sequences are SGHDN and FVKESK. The CDR3 contains 15 residues. V was trimmed by 2 bases and J by 3 bases, leaving 14 bases between them.

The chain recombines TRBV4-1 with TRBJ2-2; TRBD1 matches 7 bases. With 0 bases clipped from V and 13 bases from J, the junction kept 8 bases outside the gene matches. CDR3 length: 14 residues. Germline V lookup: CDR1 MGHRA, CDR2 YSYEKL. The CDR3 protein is CASSQEGQAGGLFF. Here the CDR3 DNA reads TGCGCCAGCAGCCAAGAAGGACAGGCTGGTGGGCTGTTTTTT.

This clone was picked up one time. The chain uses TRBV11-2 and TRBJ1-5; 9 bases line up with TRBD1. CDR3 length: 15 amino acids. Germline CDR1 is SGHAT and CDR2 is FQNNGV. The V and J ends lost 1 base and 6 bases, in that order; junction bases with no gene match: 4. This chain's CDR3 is CASSLGRQGVQPQHF. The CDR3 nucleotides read TGTGCCAGCAGCTTAGGGCGACAGGGGGTTCAGCCCCAGCATTTT.

CDR3: CASSLGMMAFF. CDR3 bases: TGTGCCAGCAGCTTGGGGATGATGGCTTTCTTT. This sequence joins TRBV5-6 and TRBJ1-1, with D unresolved. The CDR3 runs to 11 residues. CDR1 is SGHDT, CDR2 YYEEEE, per germline. V shed 0 bases and J shed 11 bases, with 8 bases lying between them.

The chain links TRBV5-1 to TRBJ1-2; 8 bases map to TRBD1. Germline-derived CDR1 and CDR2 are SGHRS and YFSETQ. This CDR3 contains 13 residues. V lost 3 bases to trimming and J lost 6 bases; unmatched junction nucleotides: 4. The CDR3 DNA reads TGCGCCAGCAGCTCGACAGGGGCCGATGGCTACACCTTC. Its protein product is CASSSTGADGYTF.